The clone carrying this T cell receptor beta chain was observed many times. Its specificity is not known. TCRdb independently ran MiXCR on the 5' RACE reads; one entry per CDR3 protein. This table has more than 250,000 distinct CDR3 sequences, less than 10% appearing once. These data come from a study of CD8 T cells in ankylosing spondylitis. Trimming shortened V by 6 bases and J by 5 bases, and 7 bases separated the two germline ends. The CDR3 spans 12 residues. Study findings and constraints: What seemed typical of ankylosing spondylitis blood was a TCR beta motif built from 8 or 9 highly homologous variants. There was reportedly significant enrichment of clones that were disease-linked in matched ankylosing spondylitis synovial fluid.

The sequenced sample consisted of blood, either unsorted or a sorted T cell fraction (not recorded which). This TCR came from a male donor with ankylosing spondylitis. This sequence joins TRBV12-3 or TRBV12-4 and TRBJ2-2; D uncertain. CDR3 sequence (DNA): TGTGCCAGCAGCGTGGGGACCGGGGAGCTGTTTTTT. As protein: CASSVGTGELFF.